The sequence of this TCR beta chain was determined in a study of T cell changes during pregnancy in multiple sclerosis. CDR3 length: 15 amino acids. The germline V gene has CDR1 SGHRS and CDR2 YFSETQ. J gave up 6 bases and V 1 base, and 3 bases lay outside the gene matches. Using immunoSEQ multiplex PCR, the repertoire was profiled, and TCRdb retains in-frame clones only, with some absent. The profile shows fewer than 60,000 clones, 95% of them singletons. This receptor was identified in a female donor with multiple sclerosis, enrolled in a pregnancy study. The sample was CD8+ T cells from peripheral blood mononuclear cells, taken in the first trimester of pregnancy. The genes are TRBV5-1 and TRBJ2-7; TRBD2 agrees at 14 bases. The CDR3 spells CASSLRLAGGGEQYF. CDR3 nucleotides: TGCGCCAGCAGCTTGAGACTAGCGGGAGGGGGCGAGCAGTACTTC.